These T cell receptor beta chains were read from a single sample in a study of regulatory T cells in long-lasting Graves disease. MiXCR, applied by TCRdb to the multiplex PCR reads, yields one record per CDR3 protein. The sample gives roughly 530,000 distinct CDR3 sequences, 15% to 20% of which show up once; roughly 25% is in the top ten. These sequences were also reported in another study, on T cells in Graves' hyperthyroidism and ophthalmopathy.

The sequences come from peripheral blood mononuclear cells (PBMCs), collected at new diagnosis, from a patient treated with antithyroid drugs. The receptors shown here come from a woman aged 35 to 59 with Graves disease. Each CDR3 is given without its conserved first and last residue. A D gene is named only where the DNA matches it firmly. Clone size is shown for a subset of rows, as once, few, many or a class of expanded clone.

CDR3 protein	clone size	V gene	J gene	D gene
ASSLVTGPHEQF	NA	TRBV7-2	TRBJ2-1	TRBD1
ASSLSGGEWETQY	many	TRBV27	TRBJ2-5	NA
AWSEGRGTDTQY	NA	TRBV30	TRBJ2-3	TRBD2
ASSPGLSNQPQH	many	TRBV18	TRBJ1-5	NA
SVGGARDTQY	NA	TRBV29-1	TRBJ2-3	NA
SASRTGEITEAF	NA	TRBV20-1	TRBJ1-1	TRBD1
ASSDPGQSGLRPLH	NA	TRBV6-1	TRBJ1-6	NA
ASSEGGYRGKNSPLH	NA	TRBV6-1	TRBJ1-6	TRBD1
ASSPGGAMNTEAF	few	TRBV5-1	TRBJ1-1	TRBD1
SARAWVDNQPQH	NA	TRBV20-1	TRBJ1-5	NA
ASSPRIGTGSGWGYT	NA	TRBV4-1	TRBJ1-2	TRBD1
ASTHTGGYLSYGYT	few	TRBV19	TRBJ1-2	TRBD1
ASSPKAGITEAF	NA	TRBV27	TRBJ1-1	NA
ASSDAGTGKYEQY	many	TRBV2	TRBJ2-7	TRBD1
ASSSGNEQF	many	TRBV11-3	TRBJ2-1	NA
ASSSDLGTGSSPVPHEQY	NA	TRBV6-2/TRBV6-3	TRBJ2-7	TRBD1
ASSRGGLIYGYT	few	TRBV3-1	TRBJ1-2	NA
ASERGTGTEAF	many	TRBV7-2	TRBJ1-1	NA
SARDPDRAGNTIY	NA	TRBV20-1	TRBJ1-3	TRBD1
SGIPGPNTEAF	NA	TRBV29-1	TRBJ1-1	NA
ASSFGQVGELF	many	TRBV11-2	TRBJ2-2	NA
ASSLDLGYGYT	few	TRBV5-6	TRBJ1-2	NA
ASHTGPAETQY	many	TRBV2	TRBJ2-5	NA
ASSLAGRLAF	many	TRBV7-9	TRBJ1-1	NA
ASSPAGFEQY	NA	TRBV14	TRBJ2-7	NA
ASSSYRTQETQY	NA	TRBV11-1	TRBJ2-5	NA
ARVSTEAF	few	TRBV2	TRBJ1-1	NA
ASSYSYQPQH	few	TRBV6-5	TRBJ1-5	NA
AWSVGGQAPGYT	NA	TRBV30	TRBJ1-2	TRBD1
ASSQDQWGTGELF	NA	TRBV3-1	TRBJ2-2	NA
ATAVAGGAYLETQY	many	TRBV2	TRBJ2-5	TRBD1
ASNLGPGGAYGYT	many	TRBV12-3/TRBV12-4	TRBJ1-2	TRBD1
SAPRGRNYEQY	NA	TRBV20-1	TRBJ2-7	NA
SANKQGDATNEKLF	few	TRBV20-1	TRBJ1-4	TRBD1
ASSSLSGGRTGELF	NA	TRBV7-2	TRBJ2-2	TRBD2
ASSQDPLTSGEYNEQF	few	TRBV11-3	TRBJ2-1	TRBD2
SVGQGWDNEQF	many	TRBV29-1	TRBJ2-1	TRBD1
SVGGGHNQPQH	NA	TRBV29-1	TRBJ1-5	NA
ASSIGGAWTQY	few	TRBV19	NA	NA
SALGAGRNEKLF	many	TRBV20-1	TRBJ1-4	NA
ASSLALQLRNEQF	many	TRBV5-5	TRBJ2-1	NA